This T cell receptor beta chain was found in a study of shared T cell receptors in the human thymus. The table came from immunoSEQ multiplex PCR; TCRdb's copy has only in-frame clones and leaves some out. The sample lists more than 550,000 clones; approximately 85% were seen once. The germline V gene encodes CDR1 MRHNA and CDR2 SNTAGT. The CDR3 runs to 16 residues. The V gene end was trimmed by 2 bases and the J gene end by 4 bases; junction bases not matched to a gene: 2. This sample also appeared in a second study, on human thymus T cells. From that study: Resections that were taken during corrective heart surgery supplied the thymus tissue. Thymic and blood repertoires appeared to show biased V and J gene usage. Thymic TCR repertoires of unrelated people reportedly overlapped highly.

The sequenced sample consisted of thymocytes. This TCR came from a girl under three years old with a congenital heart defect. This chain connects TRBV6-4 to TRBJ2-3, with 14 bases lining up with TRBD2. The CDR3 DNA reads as TGTGCCAGCAGTGACCGGACTAGCGGGGGGCCAGATACGCAGTATTTT. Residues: CASSDRTSGGPDTQYF.